This TCR beta chain was recorded in a study of neurological immune-mediated disorders. This clonotype has at least ten counts. Via MiXCR, TCRdb re-called the 5' RACE reads, giving one row per CDR3 protein. The repertoire includes 55,000 to 85,000 distinct CDR3 sequences, about 3% of them detected once, and 5.2% sits in the top ten. For the unsorted libraries, 2 million PBMCs stored at -80 C served as input. Between the trimmed V and J ends, which lost 4 bases and 5 bases, there was a span of 12 bases. The CDR3 consists of 13 residues. Looked up from germline, CDR1 is SGHRS and CDR2 is YFSETQ. Material: PBMCs. This chain joins TRBV5-1 and TRBJ2-5; D ambiguous. This TCR was sampled from a woman aged 45-65 years with multiple sclerosis. CDR3 in DNA: TGCGCCAGCAGCAATCCCCGCGAGGAGACCCAGTACTTC. Protein sequence: CASSNPREETQYF.